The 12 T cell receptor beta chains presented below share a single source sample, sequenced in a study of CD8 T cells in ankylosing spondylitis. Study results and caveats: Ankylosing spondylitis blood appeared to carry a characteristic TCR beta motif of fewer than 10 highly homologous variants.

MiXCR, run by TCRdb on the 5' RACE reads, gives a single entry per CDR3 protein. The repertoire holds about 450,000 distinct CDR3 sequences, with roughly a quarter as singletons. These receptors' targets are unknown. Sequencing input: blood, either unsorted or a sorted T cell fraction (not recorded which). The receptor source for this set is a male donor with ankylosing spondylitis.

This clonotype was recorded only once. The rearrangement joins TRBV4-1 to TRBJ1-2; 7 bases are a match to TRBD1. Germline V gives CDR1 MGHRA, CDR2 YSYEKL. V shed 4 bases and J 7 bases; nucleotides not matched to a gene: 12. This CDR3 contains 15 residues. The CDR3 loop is CASSLPRQGRGGYTF. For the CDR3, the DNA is TGCGCCAGCAGCCTTCCTAGACAGGGCCGGGGTGGCTACACCTTC.

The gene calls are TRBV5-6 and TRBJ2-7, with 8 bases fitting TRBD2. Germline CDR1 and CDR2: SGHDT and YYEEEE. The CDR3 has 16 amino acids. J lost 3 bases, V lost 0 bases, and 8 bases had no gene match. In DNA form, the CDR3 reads TGTGCCAGCAGCTTGGCCGCGGCGGGAGGCCACTACGAGCAGTACGTC. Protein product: CASSLAAAGGHYEQYV.

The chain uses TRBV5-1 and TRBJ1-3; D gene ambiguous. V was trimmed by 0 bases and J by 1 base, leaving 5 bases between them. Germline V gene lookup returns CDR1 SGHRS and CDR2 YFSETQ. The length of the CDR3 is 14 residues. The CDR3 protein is CASSLEQSGNTIYF. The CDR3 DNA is TGCGCCAGCAGCTTGGAGCAGTCTGGAAACACCATATATTTT.

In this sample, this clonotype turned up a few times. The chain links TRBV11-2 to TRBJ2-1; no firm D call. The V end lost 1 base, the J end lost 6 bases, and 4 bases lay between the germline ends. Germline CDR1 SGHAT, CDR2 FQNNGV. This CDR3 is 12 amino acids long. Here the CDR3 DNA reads TGTGCCAGCAGCTTAGTTATCAATGAGCAGTTCTTC. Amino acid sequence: CASSLVINEQFF. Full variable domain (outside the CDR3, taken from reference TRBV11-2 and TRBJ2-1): EAGVAQSPRYKIIEKRQSVAFWCNPISGHATLYWYQQILGQGPKLLIQFQNNGVVDDSQLPKDRFSAERLKGVDSTLKIQPAKLEDSAVYLCASSLVINEQFFGPGTRLTVL.

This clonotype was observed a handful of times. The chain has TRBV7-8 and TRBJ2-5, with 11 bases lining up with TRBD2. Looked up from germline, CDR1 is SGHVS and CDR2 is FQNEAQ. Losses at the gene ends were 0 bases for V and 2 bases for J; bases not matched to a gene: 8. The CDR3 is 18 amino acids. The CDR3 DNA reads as TGTGCCAGCAGCTTAGCGTTACTAGCGGGAGACGAACAAGAGACCCAGTACTTC. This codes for CASSLALLAGDEQETQYF.

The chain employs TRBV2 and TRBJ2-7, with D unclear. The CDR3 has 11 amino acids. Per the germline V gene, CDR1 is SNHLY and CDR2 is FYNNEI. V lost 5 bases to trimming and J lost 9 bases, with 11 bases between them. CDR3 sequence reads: CASSYALGQYF. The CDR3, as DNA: TGTGCCAGCAGTTACGCCCTAGGGCAGTACTTC.

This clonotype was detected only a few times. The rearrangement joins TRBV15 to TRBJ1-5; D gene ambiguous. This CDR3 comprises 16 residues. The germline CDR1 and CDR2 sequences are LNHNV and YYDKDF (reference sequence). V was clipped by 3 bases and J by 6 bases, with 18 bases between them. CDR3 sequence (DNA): TGTGCCACCAGCAGTGAGGGCGAAGGGAAAAGTCAGCCCCAGCATTTT. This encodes CATSSEGEGKSQPQHF. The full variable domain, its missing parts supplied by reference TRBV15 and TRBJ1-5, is DAMVIQNPRYQVTQFGKPVTLSCSQTLNHNVMYWYQQKSSQAPKLLFHYYDKDFNNEADTPDNFQSRRPNTSFCFLDIRSPGLGDTAMYLCATSSEGEGKSQPQHFGDGTRLSIL.

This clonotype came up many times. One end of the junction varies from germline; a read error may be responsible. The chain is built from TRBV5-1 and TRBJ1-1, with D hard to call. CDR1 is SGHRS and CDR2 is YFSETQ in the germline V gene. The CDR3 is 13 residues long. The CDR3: CASSEQLNTEAFF. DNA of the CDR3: TGTGCCAGCAGTGAACAGCTGAACACTGAAGCTTTCTTT.

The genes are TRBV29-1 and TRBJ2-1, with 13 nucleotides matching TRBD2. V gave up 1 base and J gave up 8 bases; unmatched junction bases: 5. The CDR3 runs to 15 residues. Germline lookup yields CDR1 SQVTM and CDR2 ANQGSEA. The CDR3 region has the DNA TGCAGCGTTGAAGGGGGGACTAGCGGGGTCCATGAGCAGTTCTTC. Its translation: CSVEGGTSGVHEQFF.

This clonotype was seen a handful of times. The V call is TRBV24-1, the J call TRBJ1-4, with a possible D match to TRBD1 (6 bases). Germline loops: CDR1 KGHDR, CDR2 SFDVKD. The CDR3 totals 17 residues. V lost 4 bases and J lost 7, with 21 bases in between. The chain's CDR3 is CATSDPPGQKGGEKLFF. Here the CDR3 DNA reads TGTGCCACCAGTGACCCCCCTGGACAGAAGGGAGGTGAAAAACTGTTTTTT.

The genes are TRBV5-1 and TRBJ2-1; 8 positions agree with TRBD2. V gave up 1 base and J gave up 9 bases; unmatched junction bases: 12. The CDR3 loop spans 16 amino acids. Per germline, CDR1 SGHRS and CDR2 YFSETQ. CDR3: CASSLIGTGGEGEQFF. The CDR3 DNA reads TGCGCCAGCAGCTTGATCGGAACCGGGGGGGAGGGTGAGCAGTTCTTC.

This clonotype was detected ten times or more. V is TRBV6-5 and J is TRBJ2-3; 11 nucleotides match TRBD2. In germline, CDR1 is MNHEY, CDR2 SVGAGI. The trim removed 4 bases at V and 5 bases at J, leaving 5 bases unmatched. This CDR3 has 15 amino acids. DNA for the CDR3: TGTGCCAGCAGTTTTAGCGGGAGGGCTGGAGATACGCAGTATTTT. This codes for CASSFSGRAGDTQYF.